The entry that follows covers one T cell receptor beta chain sequence. Data came from immunoSEQ multiplex PCR; TCRdb stores just in-frame clones and leaves some out. This table has roughly 2.1 million clones, 93% appearing once. This record comes from a study of shared clonotypes between healthy human individuals. Germline CDR1 reads MDHEN; CDR2 reads SYDVKM. The CDR3 has 17 residues. V was cut by 2 bases and J by 4 bases, with 18 bases left in between. As defined, naive CD8 cells were CD45RO-negative and positively selected for CCR7, with terminally differentiated effector memory CD45RA+ cells excluded.

The sequence was collected from a man aged 18-30 years in good health. Some clones in this sample may be carry-over from other donors' samples. The sequenced sample was naive CD8+ T cells from PBMCs. This chain links TRBV28 with TRBJ1-5; D not resolved. DNA for the CDR3: TGTGCCAGCAGTTTAAGGCTATCGTATCAGATTAATCAGCCCCAGCATTTT. Residues: CASSLRLSYQINQPQHF.